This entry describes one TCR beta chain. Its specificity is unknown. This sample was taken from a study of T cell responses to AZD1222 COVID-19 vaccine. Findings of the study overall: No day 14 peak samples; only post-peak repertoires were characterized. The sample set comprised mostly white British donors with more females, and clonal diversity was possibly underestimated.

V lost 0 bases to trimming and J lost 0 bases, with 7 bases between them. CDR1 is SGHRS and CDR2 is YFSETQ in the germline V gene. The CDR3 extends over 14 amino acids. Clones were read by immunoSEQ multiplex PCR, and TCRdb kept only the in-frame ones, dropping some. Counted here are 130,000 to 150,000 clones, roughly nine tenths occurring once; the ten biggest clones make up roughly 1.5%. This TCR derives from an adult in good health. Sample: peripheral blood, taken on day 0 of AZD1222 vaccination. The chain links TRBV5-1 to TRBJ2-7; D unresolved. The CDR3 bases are TGCGCCAGCAGCTTGGCTCGCACCTCCTACGAGCAGTACTTC. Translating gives CASSLARTSYEQYF.